This TCR beta chain is from a study of OX40 agonist ivuxolimab in advanced cancers. Study information: Partial responses were achieved by three patients, of whom one had hepatocellular carcinoma and two had cutaneous melanoma. Notes on the study in general: Part of the nonresponder group also had normalized T-cell clonal expansion that was low. There was clonal expansion of CD4+ and CD8+ blood T cells by week 6 at 0.1 to 3.0 mg/kg.

Germline V gives CDR1 MNHEY, CDR2 SMNVEV (reference sequence). After removal of 6 bases from V and 5 bases from J, the junction contained 5 bases not matched to a gene. The CDR3 is made up of 13 amino acids. As concerns this clone: Its target is not known.

Repertoires were generated with immunoSEQ multiplex PCR, while TCRdb's copy carries only in-frame clones and drops some. The sample includes almost 90,000 clones, approximately 91% seen only once; the top ten take around 0.71%. Exclusion applied to patients with autoimmune disease history or systemic immunosuppression. The sequencing here drew on CD4+ or CD8+ T cells sorted from blood, taken in a trial of the OX40 agonist ivuxolimab. The source of this sequence is an adult with an advanced solid tumor such as melanoma, head and neck, liver or kidney cancer. V is TRBV27 and J is TRBJ2-5, with TRBD1 matching 8 bases. The CDR3 loop is CASRDRAAETQYF. The CDR3 region has the DNA TGTGCCAGCAGGGACAGGGCCGCGGAGACCCAGTACTTC.